This TCR beta chain was found in a study of PD-L1 blockade in urothelial cancer. Across the study: Dosed intravenously at 1,200 mg every 3 weeks, atezolizumab was initiated by patients at some point between 2013 and 2014. Study patients had been treated with 0 to 3 previous chemotherapy regimens.

V lost 4 bases, J lost 7 bases, and 10 bases stayed unmatched. CDR1 is LNHDA and CDR2 is SQIVND in the germline V gene (reference sequence). CDR3 length: 15 amino acids. Spiked synthetic TCR analogs estimated absolute template abundance per PCR. Sequenced by immunoSEQ multiplex PCR; TCRdb stores in-frame clones only, minus some. The sample lists 55,000 to 75,000 clones; over 75% were seen once. Regarding time point: pretreatment peripheral blood. Sequences were derived from PBMCs, sampled around atezolizumab (anti-PD-L1) treatment. The clonotype comes from a man in his 70s with urothelial cancer. This chain joins TRBV19 and TRBJ1-2, with 9 bases lining up with TRBD1. CDR3 region: CASSRDRESMRGYTF. The CDR3 DNA is TGTGCCAGTAGTAGGGACAGGGAGTCTATGCGTGGCTACACCTTC.